This T cell receptor beta chain was sequenced during a study of beta chain features in type 1 diabetes. Using CD45RO/CCR7/CD25/CD127/CD95/CD27, CD4+ naive, central memory, regulatory and stem cell-like memory cells were sorted. Study outcomes and limitations: Across patients, naive, central memory and Treg TCRB repertoires exhibited apparently greater similarity than was observed across healthy donors. TCRB CDR3s from Type 1 diabetes patients were moderately but significantly shorter in all four CD4+ subsets.

As for this clone: The antigen is unknown.

The V end lost 5 bases, the J end lost 4 bases, and 7 bases lay between the germline ends. Germline CDR1 is SGHNT and CDR2 is YENEEA. This CDR3 region has 12 residues. Since all of the isolated RNA was reverse transcribed, expressed TCRB transcripts were what got sequenced. The protocol was immunoSEQ multiplex PCR, while the TCRdb copy is restricted to in-frame clones and leaves out a portion. The sample records about 200,000 clones, roughly 11% being singletons. The source is a young man in good health. This chain uses TRBV11-3 with TRBJ2-3; no clear D. The sequencing input was central memory CD4+ T cells from blood. CDR3 sequence: CASSLGSDTQYF. In DNA form, the CDR3 reads TGTGCCAGCAGCCTCGGGTCAGATACGCAGTATTTT.